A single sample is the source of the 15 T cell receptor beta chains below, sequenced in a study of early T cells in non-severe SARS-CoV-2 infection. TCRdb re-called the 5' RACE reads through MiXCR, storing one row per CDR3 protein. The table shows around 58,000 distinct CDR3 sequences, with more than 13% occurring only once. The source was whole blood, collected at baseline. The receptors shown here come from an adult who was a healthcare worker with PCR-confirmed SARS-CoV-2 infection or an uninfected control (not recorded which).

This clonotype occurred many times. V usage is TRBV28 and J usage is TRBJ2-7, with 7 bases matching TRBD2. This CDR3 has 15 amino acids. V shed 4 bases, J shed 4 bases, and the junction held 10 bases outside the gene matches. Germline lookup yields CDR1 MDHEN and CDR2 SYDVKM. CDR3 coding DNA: TGTGCCAGCAGTTACCCGCAACTAGCGACGTACGAGCAGTACTTC. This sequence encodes CASSYPQLATYEQYF.

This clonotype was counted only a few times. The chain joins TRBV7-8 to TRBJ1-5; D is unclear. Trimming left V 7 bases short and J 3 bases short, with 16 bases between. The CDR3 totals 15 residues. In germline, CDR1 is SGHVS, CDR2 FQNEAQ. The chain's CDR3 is CASTPTRLTNQPQHF. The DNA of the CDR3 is TGTGCCAGCACCCCAACCCGCCTCACCAATCAGCCCCAGCATTTT.

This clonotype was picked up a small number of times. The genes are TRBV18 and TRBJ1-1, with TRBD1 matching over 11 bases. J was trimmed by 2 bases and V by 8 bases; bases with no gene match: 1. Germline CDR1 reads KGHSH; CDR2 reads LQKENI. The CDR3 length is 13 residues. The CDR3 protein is CASGQGANTEAFF. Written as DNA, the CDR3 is TGTGCCAGCGGACAGGGGGCCAACACTGAAGCTTTCTTT.

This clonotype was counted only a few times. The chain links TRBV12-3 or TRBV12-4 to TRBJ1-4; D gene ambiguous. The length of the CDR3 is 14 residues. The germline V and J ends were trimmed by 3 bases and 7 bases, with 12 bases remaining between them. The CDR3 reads CASSFEGSFEKLFF. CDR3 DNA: TGTGCCAGCAGTTTCGAAGGGTCATTTGAAAAACTGTTTTTT.

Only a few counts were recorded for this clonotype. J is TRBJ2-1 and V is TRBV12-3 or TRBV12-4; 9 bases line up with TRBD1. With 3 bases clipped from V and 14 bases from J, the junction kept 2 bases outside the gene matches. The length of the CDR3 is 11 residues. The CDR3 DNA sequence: TGTGCCAGCAGTTTGGGACAGGGAAAGTTCTTC. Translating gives CASSLGQGKFF.

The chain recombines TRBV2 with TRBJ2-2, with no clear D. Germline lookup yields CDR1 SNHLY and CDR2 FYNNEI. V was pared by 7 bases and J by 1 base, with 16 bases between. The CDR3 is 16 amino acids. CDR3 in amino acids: CASTVSPSGNTGELFF. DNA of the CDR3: TGTGCCAGCACCGTCTCCCCCTCAGGGAACACCGGGGAGCTGTTTTTT.

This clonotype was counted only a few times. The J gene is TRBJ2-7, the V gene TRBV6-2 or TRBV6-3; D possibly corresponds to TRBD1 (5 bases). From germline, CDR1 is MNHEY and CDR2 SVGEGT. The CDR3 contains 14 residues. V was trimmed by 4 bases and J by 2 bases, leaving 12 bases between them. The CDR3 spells CASSSMTETYEQYF. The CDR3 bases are TGTGCCAGCAGTTCGATGACAGAGACCTACGAGCAGTACTTC.

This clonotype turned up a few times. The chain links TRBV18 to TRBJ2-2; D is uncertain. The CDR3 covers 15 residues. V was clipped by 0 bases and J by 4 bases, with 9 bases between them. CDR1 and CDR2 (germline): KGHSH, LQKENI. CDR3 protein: CASSPPSSSTGELFF. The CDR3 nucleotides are TGTGCCAGCTCACCACCGTCCAGTTCCACCGGGGAGCTGTTTTTT.

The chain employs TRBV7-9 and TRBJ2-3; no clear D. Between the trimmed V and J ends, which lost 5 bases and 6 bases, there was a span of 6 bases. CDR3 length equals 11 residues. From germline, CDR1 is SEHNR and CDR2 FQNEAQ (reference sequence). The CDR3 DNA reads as TGTGCCAGCAGCCCCCAGGATACGCAGTATTTT. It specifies CASSPQDTQYF.

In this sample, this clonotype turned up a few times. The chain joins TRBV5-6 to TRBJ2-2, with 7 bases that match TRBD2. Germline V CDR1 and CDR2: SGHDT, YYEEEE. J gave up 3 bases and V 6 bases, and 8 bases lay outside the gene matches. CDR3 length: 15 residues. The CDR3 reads CASTISSGDTGELFF. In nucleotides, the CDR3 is TGTGCCAGCACCATCTCCAGCGGGGACACCGGGGAGCTGTTTTTT.

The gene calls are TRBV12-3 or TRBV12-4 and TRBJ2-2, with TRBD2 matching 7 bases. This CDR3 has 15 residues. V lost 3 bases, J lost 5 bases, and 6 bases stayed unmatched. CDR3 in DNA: TGTGCCAGCAGTTTTTCACTAGCGCGAACCGGGGAGCTGTTTTTT. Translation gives CASSFSLARTGELFF.

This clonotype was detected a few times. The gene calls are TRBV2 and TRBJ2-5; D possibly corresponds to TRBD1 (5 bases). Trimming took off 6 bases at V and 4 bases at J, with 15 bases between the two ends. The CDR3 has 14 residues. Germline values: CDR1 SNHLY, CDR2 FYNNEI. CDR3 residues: CASRGAKRPETQYF. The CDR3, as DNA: TGTGCCAGCAGAGGGGCCAAGCGCCCAGAGACCCAGTACTTC. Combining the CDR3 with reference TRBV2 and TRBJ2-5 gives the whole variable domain EPEVTQTPSHQVTQMGQEVILRCVPISNHLYFYWYRQILGQKVEFLVSFYNNEISEKSEIFDDQFSVERPDGSNFTLKIRSTKLEDSAMYFCASRGAKRPETQYFGPGTRLLVL.

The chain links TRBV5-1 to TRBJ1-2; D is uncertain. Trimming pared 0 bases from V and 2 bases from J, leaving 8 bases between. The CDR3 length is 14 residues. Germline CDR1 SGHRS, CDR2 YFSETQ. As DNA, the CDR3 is TGCGCCAGCAGCTTGGAGAGCCAGAACTATGGCTACACCTTC. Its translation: CASSLESQNYGYTF.

CDR3 protein: CASSHLDSGTEAFF. In DNA, the CDR3 is TGTGCCAGCAGCCACCTAGACAGTGGAACTGAAGCTTTCTTT. This chain uses TRBV3-1 with TRBJ1-1; D might be TRBD1 (5 bases). CDR1 and CDR2 (germline): LGHDT, YNNKEL (reference sequence). With 3 bases removed from V and 5 bases from J, the gap between germline ends came to 13 bases. The CDR3 runs to 14 residues.

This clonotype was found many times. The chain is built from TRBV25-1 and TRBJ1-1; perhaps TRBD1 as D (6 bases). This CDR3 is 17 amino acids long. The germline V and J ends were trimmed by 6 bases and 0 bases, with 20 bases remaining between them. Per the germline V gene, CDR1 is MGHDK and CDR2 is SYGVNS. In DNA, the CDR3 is TGTGCCAGCAGAAAAGAGGACAGTCGAAGCATGAACACTGAAGCTTTCTTT. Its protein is CASRKEDSRSMNTEAFF.